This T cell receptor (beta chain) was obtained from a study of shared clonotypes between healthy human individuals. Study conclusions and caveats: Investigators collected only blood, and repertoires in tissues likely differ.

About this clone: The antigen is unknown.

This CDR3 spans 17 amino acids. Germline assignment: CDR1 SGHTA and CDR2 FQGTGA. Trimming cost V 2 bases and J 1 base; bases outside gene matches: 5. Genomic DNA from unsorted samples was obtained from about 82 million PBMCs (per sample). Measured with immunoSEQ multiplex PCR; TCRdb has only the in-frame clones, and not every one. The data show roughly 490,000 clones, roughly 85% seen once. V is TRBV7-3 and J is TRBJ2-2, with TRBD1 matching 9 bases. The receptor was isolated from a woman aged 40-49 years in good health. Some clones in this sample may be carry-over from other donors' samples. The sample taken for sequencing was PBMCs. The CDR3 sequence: CASSLRPGQGNTGELFF. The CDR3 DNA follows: TGTGCCAGCAGCTTACGGCCGGGACAGGGGAACACCGGGGAGCTGTTTTTT.